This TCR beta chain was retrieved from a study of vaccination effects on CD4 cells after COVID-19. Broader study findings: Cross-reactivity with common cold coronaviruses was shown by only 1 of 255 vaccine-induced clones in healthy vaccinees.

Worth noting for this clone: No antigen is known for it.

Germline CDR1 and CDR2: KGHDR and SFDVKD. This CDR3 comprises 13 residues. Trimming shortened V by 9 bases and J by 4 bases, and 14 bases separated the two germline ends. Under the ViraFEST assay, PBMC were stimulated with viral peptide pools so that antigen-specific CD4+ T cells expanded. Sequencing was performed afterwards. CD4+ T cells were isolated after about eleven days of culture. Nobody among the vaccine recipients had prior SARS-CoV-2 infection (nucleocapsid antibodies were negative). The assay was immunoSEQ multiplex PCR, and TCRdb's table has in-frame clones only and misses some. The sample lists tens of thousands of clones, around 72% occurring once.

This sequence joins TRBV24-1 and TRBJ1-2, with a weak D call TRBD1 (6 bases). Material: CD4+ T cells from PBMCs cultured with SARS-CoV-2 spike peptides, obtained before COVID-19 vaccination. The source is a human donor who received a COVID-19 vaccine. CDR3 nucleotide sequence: TGTGCCACCCCCACCACAGGGCGCTATGGCTACACCTTC. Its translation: CATPTTGRYGYTF.